This entry features one T cell receptor beta chain sequence. Libraries were prepared by immunoSEQ multiplex PCR; TCRdb keeps only in-frame clonotypes and omits some of them. The table records tens of thousands of clones, approximately 83% of them present only once. Trimming left V 4 bases short and J 4 bases short, with 11 bases between. The V gene's germline CDR1 is LNHDA and CDR2 SQIVND (reference sequence). The CDR3 is made up of 13 amino acids. The source of the sample is a study of PD-L1 blockade in urothelial cancer. Whole-study context: Blood drawn 3 weeks (second dose) and 6 weeks after treatment start was analyzed. Median blood clonality was roughly 0.078, with 82,636 unique TCRs.

The time point here: pretreatment peripheral blood. This rearrangement joins TRBV19 to TRBJ2-7; weak D call: TRBD1 (6 bases). This receptor was taken from a man in his sixties with urothelial cancer. The sequenced sample was PBMCs, obtained around atezolizumab (anti-PD-L1) treatment. DNA of the CDR3: TGTGCCAGTAGTACCGACAGGCGTTACGAGCAGTACTTC. As protein: CASSTDRRYEQYF.